A single sample gave rise to the 10 T cell receptor beta chains below, sequenced in a study of shared clonotypes between healthy human individuals. Generated by immunoSEQ multiplex PCR, the TCRdb table keeps only in-frame clones and is missing some. The table lists about 1 million clones, 78% of them singletons. Sequencing was done on a sample of memory CD4+ T cells from PBMCs. Regarding subset: CD45RA-negative fraction. The source of these receptors is a man between 18 and 35 years old in good health. Some clones in this sample may be carry-over from other donors' samples.

With respect to this clone: A junction end diverges from the germline sequence, so it may reflect a read error. V is TRBV5-6 and J is TRBJ2-7; 10 bases are shared with TRBD1. Germline V lookup: CDR1 SGHDT, CDR2 YYEEEE. The CDR3 loop spans 15 amino acids. CDR3 region: CASSGRDRGLGEQHF. The CDR3 region has the DNA TGTGCCAGCAGCGGCCGGGACAGGGGTCTTGGGGAGCAGCACTTC. Based on the CDR3 plus reference TRBV5-6 and TRBJ2-7, the full variable domain is DAGVTQSPTHLIKTRGQQVTLRCSPKSGHDTVSWYQQALGQGPQFIFQYYEEEERQRGNFPDRFSGHQFPNYSSELNVNALLLGDSALYLCASSGRDRGLGEQHFGPGTRLTVT.

The sample holds a few counts of this clone. CDR3 residues: CASTPRLHEQFF. The CDR3 DNA reads TGTGCCAGCACTCCTCGACTACATGAGCAGTTCTTC. V usage is TRBV28 and J usage is TRBJ2-1, with TRBD2 as a possible D gene (5 bases). This CDR3 contains 12 residues. V dropped 7 bases and J dropped 8 bases, with 12 bases sitting between them. Per germline, CDR1 MDHEN and CDR2 SYDVKM.

The rearrangement joins TRBV30 to TRBJ2-3; D not resolved. This CDR3 region has 15 residues. Germline V lookup: CDR1 GTSNPN, CDR2 SVGIG (reference sequence). The ends were cut back, 3 bases at V and 2 bases at J, with 15 bases in the middle. CDR3 nucleotide sequence: TGTGCCTGGAGGGCTATGGACCCAGACACAGATACGCAGTATTTT. This gives the protein CAWRAMDPDTDTQYF.

The chain carries TRBV6-6 and TRBJ1-1; 10 bases agree with TRBD1. This CDR3 spans 13 amino acids. V lost 6 bases to trimming and J lost 10 bases; unmatched junction nucleotides: 8. CDR1 and CDR2 (germline): MNHNY, SVGAGI (reference sequence). CDR3 bases: TGTGCCAGCAGGCAGACAGGGGGCGTGGGAGCTTTCTTT. This codes for CASRQTGGVGAFF.

The chain employs TRBV11-3 and TRBJ2-1; the match to TRBD2 covers 8 bases. The length of the CDR3 is 15 residues. Trimming cost V 6 bases and J 8 bases; bases outside gene matches: 12. CDR1 is SGHNT, CDR2 YENEEA, per germline. This chain's CDR3 is CASSQGRPGGDEQFF. CDR3 nucleotide sequence: TGTGCCAGCAGTCAAGGACGACCCGGGGGGGATGAGCAGTTCTTC.

This clone occurred a few times. The chain employs TRBV7-6 and TRBJ2-7; D is uncertain. Trimming stripped 0 bases from V and 3 bases from J, with 9 bases between. Germline V gene sequence: CDR1 SGHVS, CDR2 FNYEAQ. The CDR3 has 14 amino acids. The CDR3 DNA reads as TGTGCCAGCAGCTTAGCGGGATCCCACTACGAGCAGTACTTC. It encodes CASSLAGSHYEQYF.

J is TRBJ2-1 and V is TRBV27, with D possibly matching TRBD2 (5 bases). The ends were cut back, 7 bases at V and 0 bases at J, with 13 bases in the middle. The CDR3 loop spans 15 amino acids. Per the germline V gene, CDR1 is MNHEY and CDR2 is SMNVEV (reference sequence). The CDR3 sequence: CASIPPGSSYNEQFF. The DNA for the CDR3 is TGTGCCAGCATTCCCCCGGGGTCCTCCTACAATGAGCAGTTCTTC.

The chain uses TRBV2 and TRBJ2-2; 8 positions agree with TRBD1. The germline gives CDR1 SNHLY, CDR2 FYNNEI. V shed 8 bases and J 4 bases; nucleotides not matched to a gene: 6. CDR3 length: 14 residues. The CDR3 DNA reads TGTGCCAGCGCACCCCAGGGGGCCACCGGGGAGCTGTTTTTT. It is translated as CASAPQGATGELFF.

The rearrangement links TRBV5-1 to TRBJ2-1; a weak D match, TRBD2 (5 bases). The CDR3 spans 15 residues. CDR1 and CDR2 from the germline V gene are SGHRS and YFSETQ. V was trimmed by 2 bases and J by 3 bases, leaving 12 bases between them. CDR3 nucleotide sequence: TGCGCCAGCAGCTTAGGACTGGGATTCTACAATGAGCAGTTCTTC. Translating it yields CASSLGLGFYNEQFF. Combining the CDR3 with reference TRBV5-1 and TRBJ2-1 gives the whole variable domain KAGVTQTPRYLIKTRGQQVTLSCSPISGHRSVSWYQQTPGQGLQFLFEYFSETQRNKGNFPGRFSGRQFSNSRSEMNVSTLELGDSALYLCASSLGLGFYNEQFFGPGTRLTVL.

DNA for the CDR3: TGTGCCAGCACCGGAGGCAGAGGTTCAACTAATGAAAAACTGTTTTTT. Encoded protein: CASTGGRGSTNEKLFF. The chain has TRBV7-9 and TRBJ1-4; D ambiguous. This CDR3 region has 16 residues. The germline CDR1 and CDR2 sequences are SEHNR and FQNEAQ (reference sequence). Trimming removed 7 bases at V and 0 bases at J, with 15 bases between.